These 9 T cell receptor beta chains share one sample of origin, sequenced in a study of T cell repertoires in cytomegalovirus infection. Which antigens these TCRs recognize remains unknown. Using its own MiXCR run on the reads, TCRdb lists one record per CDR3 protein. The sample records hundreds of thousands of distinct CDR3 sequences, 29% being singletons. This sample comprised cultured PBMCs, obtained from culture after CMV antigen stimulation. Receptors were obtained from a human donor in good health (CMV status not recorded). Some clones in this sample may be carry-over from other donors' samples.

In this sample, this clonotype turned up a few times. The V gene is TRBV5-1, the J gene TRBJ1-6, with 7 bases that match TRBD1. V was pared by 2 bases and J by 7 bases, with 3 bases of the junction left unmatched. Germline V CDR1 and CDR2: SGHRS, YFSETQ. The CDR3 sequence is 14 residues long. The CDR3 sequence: CASSFDRENSPLHF. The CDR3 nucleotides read TGCGCCAGCAGCTTCGACAGGGAAAATTCACCCCTCCACTTT.

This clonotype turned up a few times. For the CDR3, the DNA is TGCGCCAGCAGGAAGGAGGGTTCGATGACTGAAGCTTTCTTT. It encodes CASRKEGSMTEAFF. The chain links TRBV5-1 to TRBJ1-1, with D unclear. This CDR3 comprises 14 residues. CDR1 SGHRS and CDR2 YFSETQ come from the germline V gene. Trimming stripped 5 bases from V and 5 bases from J, with 16 bases between.

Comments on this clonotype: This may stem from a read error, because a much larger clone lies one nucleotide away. The DNA for the CDR3 is TGTGCCAGCAGCTTAGCCCTAATAGCCTCTGAGCAGTTCTTC. This gives the protein CASSLALIASEQFF. The V gene is TRBV11-2, the J gene TRBJ2-1, with D hard to call. Germline-derived CDR1 and CDR2 are SGHAT and FQNNGV. This CDR3 contains 14 residues. Trimming took 1 base from V and 9 from J, leaving 13 bases between them.

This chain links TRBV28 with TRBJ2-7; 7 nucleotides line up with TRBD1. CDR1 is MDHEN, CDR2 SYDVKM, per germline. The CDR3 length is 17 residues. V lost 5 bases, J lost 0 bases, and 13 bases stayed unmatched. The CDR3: CASSPLFGTDYSYEQYF. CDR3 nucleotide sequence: TGTGCCAGCAGTCCCTTGTTTGGGACAGACTACTCCTACGAGCAGTACTTC.

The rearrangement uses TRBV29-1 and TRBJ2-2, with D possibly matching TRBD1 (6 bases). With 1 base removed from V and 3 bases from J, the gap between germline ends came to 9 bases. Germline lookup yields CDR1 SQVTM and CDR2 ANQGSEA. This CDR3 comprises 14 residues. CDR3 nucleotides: TGCAGCGTTGAAGGGGACAAATACACCGGGGAGCTGTTTTTT. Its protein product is CSVEGDKYTGELFF.

DNA of the CDR3: TGTGCCAGCAGTCGGGGAGGGGCTGAAGCTTTCTTT. This gives the protein CASSRGGAEAFF. The rearrangement uses TRBV12-3 or TRBV12-4 and TRBJ1-1; maybe TRBD1 (5 bases). CDR3 length: 12 amino acids. Trimming took 5 bases from V and 6 from J, leaving 10 bases between them.

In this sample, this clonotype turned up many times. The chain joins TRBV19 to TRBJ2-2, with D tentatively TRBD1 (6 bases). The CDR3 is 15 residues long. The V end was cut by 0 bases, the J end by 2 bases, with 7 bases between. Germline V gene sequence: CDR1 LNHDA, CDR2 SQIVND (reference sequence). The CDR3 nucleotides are TGTGCCAGTAGTATAGAACAGGGAAACACCGGGGAGCTGTTTTTT. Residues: CASSIEQGNTGELFF.

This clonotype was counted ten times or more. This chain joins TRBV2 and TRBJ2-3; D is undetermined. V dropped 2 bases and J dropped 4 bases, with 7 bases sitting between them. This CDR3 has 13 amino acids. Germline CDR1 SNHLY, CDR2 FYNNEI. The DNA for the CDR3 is TGTGCCAGCAGTGAACAGCAACCAGATACGCAGTATTTT. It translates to CASSEQQPDTQYF.

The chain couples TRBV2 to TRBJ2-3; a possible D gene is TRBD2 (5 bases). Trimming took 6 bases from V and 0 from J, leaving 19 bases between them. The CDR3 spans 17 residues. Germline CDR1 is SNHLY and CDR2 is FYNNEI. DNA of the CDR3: TGTGCCAGCAGCGCCCTGCCAGGAGCGGCTAGCACAGATACGCAGTATTTT. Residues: CASSALPGAASTDTQYF.